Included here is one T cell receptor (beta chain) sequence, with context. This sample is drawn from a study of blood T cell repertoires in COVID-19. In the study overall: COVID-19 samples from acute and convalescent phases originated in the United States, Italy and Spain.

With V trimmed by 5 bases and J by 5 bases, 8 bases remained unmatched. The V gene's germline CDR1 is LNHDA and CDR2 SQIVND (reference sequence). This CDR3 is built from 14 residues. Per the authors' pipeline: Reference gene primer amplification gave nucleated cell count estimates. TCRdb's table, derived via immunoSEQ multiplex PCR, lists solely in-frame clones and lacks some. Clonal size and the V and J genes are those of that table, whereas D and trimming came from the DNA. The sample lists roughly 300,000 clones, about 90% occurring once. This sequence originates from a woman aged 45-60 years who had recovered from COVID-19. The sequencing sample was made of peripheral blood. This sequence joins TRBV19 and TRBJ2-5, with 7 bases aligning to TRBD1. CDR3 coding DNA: TGTGCCAGTAGTTTTACAGGGGCTCGGGAGACCCAGTACTTC. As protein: CASSFTGARETQYF.